This T cell receptor beta chain was recovered during a study of T cell repertoires in cytomegalovirus infection. TCRdb reprocessed the reads via MiXCR and lists one record per CDR3 protein. The sample records 150,000 to 200,000 distinct CDR3 sequences, 15% to 20% being singletons. This clonotype has a handful of counts. V dropped 5 bases and J dropped 3 bases, with 7 bases sitting between them. This CDR3 region has 12 residues. The V gene's germline CDR1 is MDHEN and CDR2 SYDVKM. V usage is TRBV28 and J usage is TRBJ1-1; D unresolved. This receptor was taken from a human donor in good health (CMV status not recorded). Some clones in this sample may be carry-over from other donors' samples. Sample: PBMCs. Here the CDR3 DNA reads TGTGCCAGCAGTGTACTATACACTGAAGCTTTCTTT. It specifies CASSVLYTEAFF.